This TCR beta chain comes out of a study of blood T cell repertoires in COVID-19. Study information: The origin of the acute and convalescent COVID-19 samples was the United States, Italy and Spain. T cells, B-cell-depleted T cells, or PBMCs supplied cDNA or gDNA.

Unmatched junction bases numbered 6, after V lost 6 bases and J lost 4 bases. CDR1 is MNHEY, CDR2 SMNVEV, per germline (reference sequence). CDR3 size: 14 residues. Methods used by the authors: Amplification with reference gene primers provided the estimates of nucleated cell counts. Data came from immunoSEQ multiplex PCR; TCRdb stores just in-frame clones and leaves some out. That table gives V, J and clone size, and the DNA gave D and trimming. This table has 200,000 to 250,000 clones, roughly four fifths appearing once. The TCR originated in a woman in her 40s with acute or convalescent COVID-19. The chain couples TRBV27 to TRBJ1-5; TRBD1 aligns across 7 bases. Specimen: peripheral blood. CDR3 in DNA: TGTGCCAGCAGACCAGGACAGGAGAATCAGCCCCAGCATTTT. This sequence encodes CASRPGQENQPQHF.